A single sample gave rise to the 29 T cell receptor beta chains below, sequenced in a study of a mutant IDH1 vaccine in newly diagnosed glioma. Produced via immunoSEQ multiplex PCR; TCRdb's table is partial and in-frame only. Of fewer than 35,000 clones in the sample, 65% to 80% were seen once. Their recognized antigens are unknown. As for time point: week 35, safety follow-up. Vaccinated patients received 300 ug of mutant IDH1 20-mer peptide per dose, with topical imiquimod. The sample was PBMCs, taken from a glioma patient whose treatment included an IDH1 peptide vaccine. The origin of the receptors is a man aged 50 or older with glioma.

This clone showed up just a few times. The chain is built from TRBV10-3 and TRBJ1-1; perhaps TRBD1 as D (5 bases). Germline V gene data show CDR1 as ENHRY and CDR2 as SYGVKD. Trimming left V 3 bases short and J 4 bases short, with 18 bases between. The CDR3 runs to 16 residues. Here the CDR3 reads CAISDSPPSGGTEAFF. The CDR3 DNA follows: TGTGCCATCAGTGATTCCCCGCCCAGTGGGGGCACTGAAGCTTTCTTT.

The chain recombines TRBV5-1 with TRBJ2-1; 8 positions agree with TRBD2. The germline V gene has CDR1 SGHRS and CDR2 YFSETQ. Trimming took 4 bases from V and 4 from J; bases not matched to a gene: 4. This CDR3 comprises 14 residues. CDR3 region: CASSPSGGYNEQFF. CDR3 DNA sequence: TGCGCCAGCAGCCCAAGCGGGGGTTACAATGAGCAGTTCTTC.

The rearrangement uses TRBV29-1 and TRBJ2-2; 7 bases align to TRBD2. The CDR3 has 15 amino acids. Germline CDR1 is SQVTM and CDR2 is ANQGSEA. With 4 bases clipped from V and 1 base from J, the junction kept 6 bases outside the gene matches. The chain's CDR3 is CSVGGGRRNTGELFF. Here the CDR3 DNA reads TGCAGCGTTGGGGGAGGGAGACGGAACACCGGGGAGCTGTTTTTT.

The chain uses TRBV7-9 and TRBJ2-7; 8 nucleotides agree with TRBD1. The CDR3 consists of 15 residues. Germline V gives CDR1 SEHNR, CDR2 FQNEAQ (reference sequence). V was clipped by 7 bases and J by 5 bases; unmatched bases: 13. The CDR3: CASTNSGTGQNEQYF. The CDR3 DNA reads TGTGCCAGCACCAACTCCGGGACAGGACAAAACGAGCAGTACTTC.

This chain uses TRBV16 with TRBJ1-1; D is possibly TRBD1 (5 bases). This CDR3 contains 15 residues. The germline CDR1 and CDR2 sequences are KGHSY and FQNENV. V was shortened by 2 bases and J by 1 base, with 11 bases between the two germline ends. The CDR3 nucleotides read TGTGCCAGCAGCCAAGAGGGCAGGGCGAACACTGAAGCTTTCTTT. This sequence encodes CASSQEGRANTEAFF.

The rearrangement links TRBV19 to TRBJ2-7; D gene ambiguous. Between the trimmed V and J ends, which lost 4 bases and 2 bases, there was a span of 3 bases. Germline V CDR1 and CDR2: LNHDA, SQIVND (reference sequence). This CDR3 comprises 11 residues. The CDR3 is CASSTAYEQYF. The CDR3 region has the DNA TGTGCCAGTAGTACCGCCTACGAGCAGTACTTC.

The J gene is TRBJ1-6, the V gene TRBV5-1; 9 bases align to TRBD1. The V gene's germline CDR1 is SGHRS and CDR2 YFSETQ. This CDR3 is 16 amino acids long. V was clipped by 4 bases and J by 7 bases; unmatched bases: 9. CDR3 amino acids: CASSHNPGQGNSPLHF. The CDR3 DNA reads TGCGCCAGCAGCCACAACCCGGGACAGGGAAATTCACCCCTCCACTTT. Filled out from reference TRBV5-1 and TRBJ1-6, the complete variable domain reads KAGVTQTPRYLIKTRGQQVTLSCSPISGHRSVSWYQQTPGQGLQFLFEYFSETQRNKGNFPGRFSGRQFSNSRSEMNVSTLELGDSALYLCASSHNPGQGNSPLHFGNGTRLTVT.

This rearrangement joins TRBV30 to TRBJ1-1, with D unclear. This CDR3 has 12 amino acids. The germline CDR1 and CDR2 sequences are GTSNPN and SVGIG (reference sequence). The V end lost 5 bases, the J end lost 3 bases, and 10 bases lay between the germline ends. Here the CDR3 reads CAWAPEDTEAFF. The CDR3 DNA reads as TGTGCCTGGGCGCCCGAGGACACTGAAGCTTTCTTT.

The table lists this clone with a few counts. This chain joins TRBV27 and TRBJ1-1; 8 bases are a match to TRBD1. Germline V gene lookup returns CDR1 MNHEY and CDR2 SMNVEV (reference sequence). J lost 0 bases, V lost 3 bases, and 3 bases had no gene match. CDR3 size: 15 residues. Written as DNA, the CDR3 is TGTGCCAGCAGTTTTAGGGACAGGATGAACACTGAAGCTTTCTTT. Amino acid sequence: CASSFRDRMNTEAFF.

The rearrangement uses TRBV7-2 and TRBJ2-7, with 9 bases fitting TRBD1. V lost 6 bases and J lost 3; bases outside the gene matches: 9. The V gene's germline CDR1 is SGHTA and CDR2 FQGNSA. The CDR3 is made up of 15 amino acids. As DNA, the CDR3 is TGTGCCAGCAGTCGCCTCCCGGGACAGGGCTACGAGCAGTACTTC. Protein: CASSRLPGQGYEQYF.

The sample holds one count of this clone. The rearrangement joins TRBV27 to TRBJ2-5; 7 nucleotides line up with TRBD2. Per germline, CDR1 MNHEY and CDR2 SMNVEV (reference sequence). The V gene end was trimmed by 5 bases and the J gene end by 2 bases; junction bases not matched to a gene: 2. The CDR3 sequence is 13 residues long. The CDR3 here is CASSLAEQETQYF. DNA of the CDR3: TGTGCCAGCAGTCTAGCGGAGCAAGAGACCCAGTACTTC.

In nucleotides, the CDR3 is TGTGCCAGCAGCTTGGAGGGACTGCAGCGGCTCCACTTT. It codes for CASSLEGLQRLHF. The chain links TRBV5-4 to TRBJ1-6; D perhaps matches TRBD1 (5 bases). The CDR3 totals 13 residues. Germline loops: CDR1 SGHNT, CDR2 YYREEE (reference sequence). Trimming removed 0 bases at V and 16 bases at J, with 14 bases between.

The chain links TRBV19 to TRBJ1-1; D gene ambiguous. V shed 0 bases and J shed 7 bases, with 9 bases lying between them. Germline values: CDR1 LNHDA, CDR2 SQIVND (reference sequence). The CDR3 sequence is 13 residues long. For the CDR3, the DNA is TGTGCCAGTAGTATAGAGGTGGCGGTTGAAGCTTTCTTT. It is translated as CASSIEVAVEAFF.

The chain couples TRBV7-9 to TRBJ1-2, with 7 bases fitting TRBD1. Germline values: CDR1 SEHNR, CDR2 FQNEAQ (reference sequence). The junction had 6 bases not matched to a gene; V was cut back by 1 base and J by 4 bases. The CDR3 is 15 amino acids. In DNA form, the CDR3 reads TGTGCCAGCAGCTTAGAGAACAGGGGAGGCTATGGCTACACCTTC. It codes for CASSLENRGGYGYTF.

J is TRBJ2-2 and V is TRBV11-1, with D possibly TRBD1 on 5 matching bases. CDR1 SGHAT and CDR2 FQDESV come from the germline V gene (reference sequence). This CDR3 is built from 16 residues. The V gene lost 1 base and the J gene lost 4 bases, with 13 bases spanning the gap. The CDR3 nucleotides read TGTGCCAGCAGCTTAGTGGGGCTAGATCGCACCGGGGAGCTGTTTTTT. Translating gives CASSLVGLDRTGELFF.

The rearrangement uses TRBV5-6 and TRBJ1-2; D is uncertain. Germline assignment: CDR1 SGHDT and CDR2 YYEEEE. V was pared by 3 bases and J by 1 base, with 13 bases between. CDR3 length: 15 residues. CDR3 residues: CASSSPGYDNYGYTF. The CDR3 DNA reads TGTGCCAGCAGCTCCCCCGGATACGATAACTATGGCTACACCTTC.

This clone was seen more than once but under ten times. For the CDR3, the DNA is TGTGCCAGTAGTATTAGGGCCGGCACAGATACGCAGTATTTT. Translating it yields CASSIRAGTDTQYF. This rearrangement joins TRBV19 to TRBJ2-3; D unresolved. The V and J ends lost 3 bases and 1 base respectively, with 8 bases between them. The CDR3 totals 14 residues. CDR1 is LNHDA and CDR2 is SQIVND in the germline V gene (reference sequence).

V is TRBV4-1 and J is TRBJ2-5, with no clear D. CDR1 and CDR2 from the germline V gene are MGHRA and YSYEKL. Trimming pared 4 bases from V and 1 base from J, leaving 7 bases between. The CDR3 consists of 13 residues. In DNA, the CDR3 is TGCGCCAGCAGCCCTACCGTCCAAGAGACCCAGTACTTC. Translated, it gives CASSPTVQETQYF.

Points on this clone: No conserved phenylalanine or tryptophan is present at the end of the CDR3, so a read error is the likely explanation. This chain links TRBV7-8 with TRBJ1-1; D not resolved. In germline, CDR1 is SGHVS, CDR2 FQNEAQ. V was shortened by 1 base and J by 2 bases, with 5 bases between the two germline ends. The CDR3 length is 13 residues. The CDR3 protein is CASSLGANTEAFL. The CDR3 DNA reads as TGTGCCAGCAGCTTAGGGGCCAACACTGAAGCTTTCCTT.

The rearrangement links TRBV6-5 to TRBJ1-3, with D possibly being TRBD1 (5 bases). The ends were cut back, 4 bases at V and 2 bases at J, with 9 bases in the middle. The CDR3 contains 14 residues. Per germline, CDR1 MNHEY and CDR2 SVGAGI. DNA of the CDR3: TGTGCCAGCAGTTGGGTGGGGGCTGGAAACACCATATATTTT. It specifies CASSWVGAGNTIYF.

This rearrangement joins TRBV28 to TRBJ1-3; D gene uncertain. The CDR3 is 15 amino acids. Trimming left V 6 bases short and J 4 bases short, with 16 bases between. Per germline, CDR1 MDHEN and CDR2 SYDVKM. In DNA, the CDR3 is TGTGCCAGCAGACCCCCCGCCAGTCTAGGAAACACCATATATTTT. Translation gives CASRPPASLGNTIYF.

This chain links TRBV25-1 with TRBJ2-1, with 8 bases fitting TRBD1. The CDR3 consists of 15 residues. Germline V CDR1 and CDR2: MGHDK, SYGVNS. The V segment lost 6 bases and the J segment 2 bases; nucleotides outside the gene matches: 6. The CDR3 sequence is CASSDDRGTYNEQFF. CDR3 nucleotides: TGTGCCAGCAGCGATGACAGGGGAACCTACAATGAGCAGTTCTTC.

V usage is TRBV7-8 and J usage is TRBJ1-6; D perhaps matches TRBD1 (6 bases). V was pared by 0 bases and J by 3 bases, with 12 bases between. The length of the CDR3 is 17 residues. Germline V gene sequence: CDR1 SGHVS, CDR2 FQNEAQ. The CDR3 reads CASSLAFRDIYNSPLHF. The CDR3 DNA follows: TGTGCCAGCAGCTTAGCTTTCAGGGACATCTATAATTCACCCCTCCACTTT.

CDR3 coding DNA: TGTGCCAGCAGCCAAGATAGGCCAGGGATCTACGAGCAGTACTTC. The encoded protein is CASSQDRPGIYEQYF. V gene TRBV4-2 combines with J gene TRBJ2-7, with TRBD1 as a possible D gene (5 bases). The V gene lost 0 bases and the J gene lost 3 bases, with 12 bases spanning the gap. The CDR3 sequence is 15 residues long. Germline V gene sequence: CDR1 LGHNA, CDR2 YNFKEQ.

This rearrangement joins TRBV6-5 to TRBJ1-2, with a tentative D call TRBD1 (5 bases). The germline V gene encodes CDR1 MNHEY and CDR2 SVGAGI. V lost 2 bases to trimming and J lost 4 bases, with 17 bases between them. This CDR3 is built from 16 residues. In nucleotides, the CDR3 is TGTGCCAGCAGTTACGGGGACCACAGGCGAAGCTATGGCTACACCTTC. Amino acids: CASSYGDHRRSYGYTF.

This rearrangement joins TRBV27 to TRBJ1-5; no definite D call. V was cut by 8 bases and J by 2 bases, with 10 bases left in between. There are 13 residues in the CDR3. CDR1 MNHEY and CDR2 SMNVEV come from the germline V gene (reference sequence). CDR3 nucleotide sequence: TGTGCCAGCGGAAGAGAGGGCAATCAGCCCCAGCATTTT. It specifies CASGREGNQPQHF.

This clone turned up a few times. Here the CDR3 DNA reads TGCGCCAGCAGCCCGACAGATAGCAATCAGCCCCAGCATTTT. Translation: CASSPTDSNQPQHF. The chain couples TRBV5-1 to TRBJ1-5; the D gene is possibly TRBD1 (5 bases). With 4 bases removed from V and 0 bases from J, the gap between germline ends came to 8 bases. CDR3 length: 14 residues. Germline values: CDR1 SGHRS, CDR2 YFSETQ.

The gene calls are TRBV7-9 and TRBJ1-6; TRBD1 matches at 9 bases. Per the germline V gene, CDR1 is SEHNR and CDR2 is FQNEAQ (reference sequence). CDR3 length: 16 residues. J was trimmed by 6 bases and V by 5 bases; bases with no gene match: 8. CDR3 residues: CASSGDRQGVNSPLHF. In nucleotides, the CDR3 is TGTGCCAGCAGCGGCGACCGACAGGGGGTTAATTCACCCCTCCACTTT.

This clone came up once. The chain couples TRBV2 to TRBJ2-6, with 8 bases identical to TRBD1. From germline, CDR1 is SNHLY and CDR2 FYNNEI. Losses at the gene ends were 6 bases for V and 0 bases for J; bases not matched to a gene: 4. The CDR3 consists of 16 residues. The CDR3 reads CASRDRAYSGANVLTF. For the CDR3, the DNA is TGTGCCAGCAGGGACAGGGCGTACTCTGGGGCCAACGTCCTGACTTTC.